The T cell receptor (beta chain) described here comes from a study of T cell repertoires in cytomegalovirus infection. Study-wide context: Matching HLA type, along with CMV infection, was indicated by public TCR beta signatures. The study, taken as a whole, reports: What dominated the ex vivo response were HLA-C-restricted CMV-specific TCR beta clonotypes. Carriers of CMV plus the relevant HLA were identified by cumulative public TCR beta family frequency.

Comment on this clonotype: Antigen: not known.

MiXCR, run by TCRdb on the reads, gives a single entry per CDR3 protein. The table lists around 260,000 distinct CDR3 sequences, about a quarter of them singletons. Material: PBMCs. The TCR comes from a human donor in good health (CMV status not recorded). Some clones in this sample may be carry-over from other donors' samples.

The CDR3 nucleotides are TGTGCCAGCAGTTTTTCGTTTGGAAGCACAGATACGCAGTATTTT. It encodes CASSFSFGSTDTQYF. The genes are TRBV6-2 or TRBV6-3 and TRBJ2-3; no clear D. From germline, CDR1 is MNHEY and CDR2 SVGEGT. V lost 4 bases, J lost 0 bases, and 11 bases lay in between. CDR3 length equals 15 residues.